This TCR beta chain was identified in a study of beta chain features in type 1 diabetes. As concerns this clone: What it recognizes is unknown.

The V and J ends lost 5 bases and 7 bases respectively, with 24 bases between them. Per the germline V gene, CDR1 is SGHDT and CDR2 is YYEEEE. The CDR3 sequence is 16 residues long. Study conclusions and caveats: The study found that naive, central memory and Treg TCRB repertoires appeared more similar in patients than in healthy donors. Researchers report that Type 1 diabetes patients had moderately but significantly shorter TCRB CDR3s across all four CD4+ subsets.

Purities over 98% were achieved in all sorted populations. Expressed TCRB transcripts were sequenced, since all the RNA that had been isolated was reverse transcribed. Mean yield for stem cell-like memory T cell samples was about a million reads. The repertoire was sequenced with immunoSEQ multiplex PCR; TCRdb's copy has only in-frame clones and lacks some. The sample holds about 16,000 clones, approximately 55% seen once. V usage is TRBV5-6 and J usage is TRBJ1-2, with D perhaps TRBD1 (5 bases). Sequenced input: stem cell memory CD4+ T cells from blood. The source is a woman between 18 and 29 years old in good health. The DNA for the CDR3 is TGTGCCAGCAGGGCCGCGGGAGGGGCTACTTTGCGTGGCTACACCTTC. Amino acids: CASRAAGGATLRGYTF.